The clone carrying this T cell receptor (beta chain) appeared a single time. Its antigen is still unknown. CDR1 and CDR2 (germline): SGHDN, FVKESK. The CDR3 spans 15 residues. The V gene lost 2 bases and the J gene lost 0 bases, with 10 bases spanning the gap. The authors' processing: The detection floor for productive clonotype frequency was 2.59 x 10-5. Method: immunoSEQ multiplex PCR; TCRdb's copy keeps in-frame clones and lacks some. That table furnishes V, J and clone size, whereas the DNA furnished D and trimming. The sample holds 30,000 to 40,000 clones; 87% are singletons and the top ten take around 3.5%. The sample comes from a study of STAT5B mutations in CD4+ large granular lymphocyte leukemia. Study findings and constraints: About 25% of private leukemic clonotypes occurred rarely in other patients' non-leukemic repertoires. Patient CD4-sorted repertoires stayed more clonal than healthy ones after leukemic-clone removal.

The chain employs TRBV14 and TRBJ2-5; D unclear. Sequenced: CD4+ T cells from blood buffy coats. The sequence derives from a human donor in good health. The CDR3 DNA reads TGTGCCAGCAGCCAATGGTCCGCGTACCAAGAGACCCAGTACTTC. It is translated as CASSQWSAYQETQYF. The full variable domain, in which reference TRBV14 and TRBJ2-5 provide the parts outside the CDR3, is EAGVTQFPSHSVIEKGQTVTLRCDPISGHDNLYWYRRVMGKEIKFLLHFVKESKQDESGMPNNRFLAERTGGTYSTLKVQPAELEDSGVYFCASSQWSAYQETQYFGPGTRLLVL.